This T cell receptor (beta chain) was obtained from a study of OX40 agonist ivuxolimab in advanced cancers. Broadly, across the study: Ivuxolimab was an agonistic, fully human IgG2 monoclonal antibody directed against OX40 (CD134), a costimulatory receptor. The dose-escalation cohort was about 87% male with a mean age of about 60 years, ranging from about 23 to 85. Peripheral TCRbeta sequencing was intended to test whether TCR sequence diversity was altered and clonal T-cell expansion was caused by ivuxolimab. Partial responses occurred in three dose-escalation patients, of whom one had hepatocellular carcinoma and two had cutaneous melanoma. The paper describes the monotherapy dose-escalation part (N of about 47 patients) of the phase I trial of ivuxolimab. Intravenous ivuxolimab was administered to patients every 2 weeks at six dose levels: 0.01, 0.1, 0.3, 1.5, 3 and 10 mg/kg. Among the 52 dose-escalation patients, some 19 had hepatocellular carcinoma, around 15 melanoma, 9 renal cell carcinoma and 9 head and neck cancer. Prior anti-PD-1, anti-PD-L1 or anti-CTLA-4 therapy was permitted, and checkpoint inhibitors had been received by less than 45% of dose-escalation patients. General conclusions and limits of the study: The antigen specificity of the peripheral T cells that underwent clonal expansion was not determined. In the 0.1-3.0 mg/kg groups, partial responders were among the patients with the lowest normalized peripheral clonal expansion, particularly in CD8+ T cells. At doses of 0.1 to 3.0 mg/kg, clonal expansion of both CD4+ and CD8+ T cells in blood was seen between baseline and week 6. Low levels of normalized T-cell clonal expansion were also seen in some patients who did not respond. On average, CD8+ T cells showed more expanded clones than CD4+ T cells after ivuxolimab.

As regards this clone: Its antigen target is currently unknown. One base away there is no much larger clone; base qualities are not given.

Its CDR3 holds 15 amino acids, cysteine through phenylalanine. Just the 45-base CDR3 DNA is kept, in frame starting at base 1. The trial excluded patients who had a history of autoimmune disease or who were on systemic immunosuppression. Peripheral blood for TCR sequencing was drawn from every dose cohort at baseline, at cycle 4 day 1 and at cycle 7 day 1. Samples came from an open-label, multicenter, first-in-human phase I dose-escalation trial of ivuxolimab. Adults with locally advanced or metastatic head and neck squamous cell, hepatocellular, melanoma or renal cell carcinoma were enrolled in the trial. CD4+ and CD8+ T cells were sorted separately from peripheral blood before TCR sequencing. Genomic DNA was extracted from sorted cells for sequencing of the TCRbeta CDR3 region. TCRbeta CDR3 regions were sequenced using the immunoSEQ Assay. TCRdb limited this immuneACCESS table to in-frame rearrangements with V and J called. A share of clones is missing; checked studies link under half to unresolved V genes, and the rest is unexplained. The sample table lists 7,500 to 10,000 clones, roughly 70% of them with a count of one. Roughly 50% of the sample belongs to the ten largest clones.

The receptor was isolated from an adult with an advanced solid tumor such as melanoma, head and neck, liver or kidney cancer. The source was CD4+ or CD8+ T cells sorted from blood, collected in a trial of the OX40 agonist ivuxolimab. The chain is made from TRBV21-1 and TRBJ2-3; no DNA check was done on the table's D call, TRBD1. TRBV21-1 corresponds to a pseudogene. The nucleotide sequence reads TGTGCCAGCATTCAGACAGCCTCGGGCCCAGATACGCAGTATTTT. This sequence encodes CASIQTASGPDTQYF.